This T cell receptor beta chain is drawn from a study of T cells after yellow fever vaccination. TCRdb fed the 5' RACE reads into MiXCR, producing one record per CDR3 protein. The sample has around 310,000 distinct CDR3 sequences; over 3.5% are singletons. Germline V gives CDR1 SGHRS, CDR2 YFSETQ. CDR3 length: 15 residues. The ends were cut back, 4 bases at V and 1 base at J, with 12 bases in the middle. This clonotype was picked up a small number of times. The origin of this receptor is a man aged 18 to 29 who received the YFV17D yellow fever vaccine. The sequences come from PBMCs, collected 15 days after the yellow fever booster vaccination. The chain combines TRBV5-1 with TRBJ1-5, with TRBD1 as a possible D gene (5 bases). DNA of the CDR3: TGCGCCAGCAGCCCCACAGGTAGAAGCAATCAGCCCCAGCATTTT. Residues: CASSPTGRSNQPQHF.